One and the same sample provided the 13 T cell receptor beta chains below, sequenced in a study of T cell responses to AZD1222 COVID-19 vaccine. The table came from immunoSEQ multiplex PCR; TCRdb's copy has only in-frame clones and leaves some out. The sample has 120,000 or so clones, 70% to 90% seen once. Sequences were derived from peripheral blood, sampled on day 0 of AZD1222 vaccination. The receptors were gathered from an adult in good health.

This chain connects TRBV5-6 to TRBJ1-4; 10 nucleotides match TRBD1. The J segment lost 11 bases and the V segment lost 6 bases, leaving 7 bases of the junction unmatched. The CDR3 has 13 residues. CDR1 is SGHDT, CDR2 YYEEEE, per germline. CDR3: CASNPGTGDKLFF. The CDR3 DNA reads TGTGCCAGCAACCCCGGGACAGGGGATAAACTGTTTTTT.

V gene TRBV4-1 combines with J gene TRBJ2-7; D might be TRBD1 (5 bases). The V end lost 6 bases, the J end lost 2 bases, and 14 bases lay between the germline ends. This CDR3 is 14 amino acids long. The V gene's germline CDR1 is MGHRA and CDR2 YSYEKL. The CDR3 region has the DNA TGCGCCAGCAGGCGCGTTACAGGCACCTACGAGCAGTACTTC. The encoded protein is CASRRVTGTYEQYF.

V gene TRBV6-4 combines with J gene TRBJ2-2; TRBD2 matches at 11 bases. Germline CDR1 reads MRHNA; CDR2 reads SNTAGT. CDR3 length: 16 residues. V lost 7 bases, J lost 6 bases, and 10 bases stayed unmatched. CDR3 in amino acids: CASKPSSGRAAGELFF. CDR3 in DNA: TGTGCCAGCAAGCCTAGTAGCGGGAGGGCCGCCGGGGAGCTGTTTTTT.

V gene TRBV30 combines with J gene TRBJ1-2; D unresolved. Trimming took 0 bases from V and 3 from J, leaving 20 bases between them. The germline V gene has CDR1 GTSNPN and CDR2 SVGIG (reference sequence). The CDR3 is 17 amino acids. CDR3 loop: CAWSVEGPSWEHYGYTF. CDR3 sequence (DNA): TGTGCCTGGAGTGTAGAAGGCCCCTCTTGGGAACACTATGGCTACACCTTC.

This chain joins TRBV13 and TRBJ1-5; no clear D. The germline V and J ends were trimmed by 7 bases and 0 bases, with 13 bases remaining between them. CDR1 PRHDT and CDR2 FYEKMQ come from the germline V gene (reference sequence). This CDR3 is 15 amino acids long. The CDR3 spells CASTQGSNSNQPQHF. CDR3 sequence (DNA): TGTGCCAGCACCCAAGGCAGCAATAGCAATCAGCCCCAGCATTTT.

The chain is built from TRBV11-3 and TRBJ1-2; TRBD1 aligns across 7 bases. In germline, CDR1 is SGHNT, CDR2 YENEEA. V was pared by 5 bases and J by 2 bases, with 2 bases of the junction left unmatched. The CDR3 consists of 13 residues. This chain's CDR3 is CASSPGQNYGYTF. As DNA, the CDR3 is TGTGCCAGCAGCCCGGGACAGAACTATGGCTACACCTTC.

The chain combines TRBV3-1 (or the pseudogene TRBV3-2) with TRBJ2-1, with TRBD2 matching over 12 bases. CDR1 and CDR2 (germline): LGHDT, YNNKEL (reference sequence). The length of the CDR3 is 16 residues. J lost 4 bases, V lost 2 bases, and 3 bases had no gene match. CDR3 sequence reads: CASSQRTSGVYNEQFF. In DNA, the CDR3 is TGTGCCAGCAGCCAACGGACTAGCGGGGTATACAATGAGCAGTTCTTC.

The gene calls are TRBV29-1 and TRBJ1-4, with 8 bases matching TRBD1. V was pared by 6 bases and J by 5 bases, with 8 bases of the junction left unmatched. Germline V gives CDR1 SQVTM, CDR2 ANQGSEA. The CDR3 has 14 residues. CDR3 in DNA: TGCAGCGTCGCGGGACAGGAGGTAAATGAAAAACTGTTTTTT. It is translated as CSVAGQEVNEKLFF.

The chain recombines TRBV12-3 or TRBV12-4 with TRBJ1-6; 7 bases fit TRBD1. The CDR3 spans 12 residues. V shed 5 bases, J shed 9 bases, and the junction held 1 base outside the gene matches. The CDR3: CASSRQGSPLHF. The CDR3 coding sequence is TGTGCCAGCAGTCGACAGGGTTCACCCCTCCACTTT.

This chain links TRBV2 with TRBJ2-7, with 9 bases lining up with TRBD2. V lost 5 bases and J lost 6; bases outside the gene matches: 5. The germline V gene encodes CDR1 SNHLY and CDR2 FYNNEI. The CDR3 runs 13 residues. The DNA of the CDR3 is TGTGCCAGCAGTCAGCGGGGGGTAGGCGAGCAGTACTTC. This translates into CASSQRGVGEQYF.

This clone was observed a single time. The V gene is TRBV19, the J gene TRBJ2-4; D not resolved. The V gene lost 0 bases and the J gene lost 3 bases, with 12 bases spanning the gap. Germline V gene sequence: CDR1 LNHDA, CDR2 SQIVND (reference sequence). CDR3 length: 16 residues. The CDR3 here is CASSIEGFTVKNIQYF. CDR3 coding DNA: TGTGCCAGTAGTATAGAGGGCTTCACGGTCAAAAACATTCAGTACTTC.

The genes are TRBV6-1 and TRBJ1-2, with D perhaps TRBD1 (6 bases). Germline V CDR1 and CDR2: MNHNS, SASEGT. V dropped 10 bases and J dropped 3 bases, with 12 bases sitting between them. This CDR3 has 12 residues. The CDR3 is CATGGNDYGYTF. In DNA, the CDR3 is TGTGCCACCGGGGGCAATGACTATGGCTACACCTTC.

The chain combines TRBV19 with TRBJ2-7, with D possibly being TRBD1 (5 bases). Germline lookup yields CDR1 LNHDA and CDR2 SQIVND (reference sequence). V dropped 6 bases and J dropped 0 bases, with 12 bases sitting between them. This CDR3 contains 14 residues. The CDR3 reads CASRTAPASYEQYF. The CDR3 bases are TGTGCCAGTAGGACAGCCCCGGCCTCCTACGAGCAGTACTTC.